Sequencing of this T cell receptor beta chain was carried out in a study of T cell responses to AZD1222 COVID-19 vaccine. Study results and limitations: Regions left unmutated in variants are reportedly the target of nearly half of spike-specific TCRs. The study identified only five or six AZD1222 recipients as seropositive at baseline. There were mostly white British donors and more females than males, and clonal diversity was possibly underestimated.

Assay: immunoSEQ multiplex PCR; the TCRdb copy retains only in-frame clones and omits some. This sample carries 90,000 to 150,000 clones, approximately 86% of them seen once, and the ten largest clones take 3%. This clone occurred once. Its antigen is unknown. Germline assignment: CDR1 LNHDA and CDR2 SQIVND (reference sequence). CDR3 length equals 12 residues. J gave up 8 bases and V 11 bases, and 10 bases lay outside the gene matches. This TCR derives from an adult who received the AZD1222 COVID-19 vaccine. The J gene is TRBJ1-2, the V gene TRBV19, with TRBD1 identical over 8 bases. The sample here was peripheral blood, taken 28 days after the second AZD1222 dose. Here the CDR3 reads CAAETGGEGYTF. The CDR3 region has the DNA TGTGCCGCTGAAACAGGGGGGGAAGGCTACACCTTC.